This T cell receptor beta chain originates from a study of T cell changes during pregnancy in multiple sclerosis. This clone was seen a single time. The table came from immunoSEQ multiplex PCR; TCRdb's copy has only in-frame clones and leaves some out. This sample has about 69,000 clones, with roughly nine tenths found just once. Germline lookup yields CDR1 MNHNS and CDR2 SASEGT. This CDR3 has 15 amino acids. With 3 bases clipped from V and 5 bases from J, the junction kept 6 bases outside the gene matches. This sample comprised CD4+ T cells from peripheral blood mononuclear cells, obtained in the third trimester of pregnancy. The source is a female donor in good health, enrolled as a control in a pregnancy study. The chain joins TRBV6-1 to TRBJ2-5; 10 positions match TRBD2. DNA of the CDR3: TGTGCCAGCAGTGATGAACTAGCGGGGTGGGAGACCCAGTACTTC. This codes for CASSDELAGWETQYF.